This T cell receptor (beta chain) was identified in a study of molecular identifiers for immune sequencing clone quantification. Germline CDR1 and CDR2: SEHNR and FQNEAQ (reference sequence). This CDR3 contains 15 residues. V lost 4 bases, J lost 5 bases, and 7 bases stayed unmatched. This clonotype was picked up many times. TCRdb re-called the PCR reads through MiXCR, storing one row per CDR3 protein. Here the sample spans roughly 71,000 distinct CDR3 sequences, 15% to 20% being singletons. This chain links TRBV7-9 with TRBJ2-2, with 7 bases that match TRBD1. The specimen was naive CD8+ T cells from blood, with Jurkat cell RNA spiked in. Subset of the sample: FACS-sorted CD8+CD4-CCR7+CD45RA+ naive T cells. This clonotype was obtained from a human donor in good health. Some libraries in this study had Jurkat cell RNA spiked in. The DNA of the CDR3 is TGTGCCAGCAGCTCACCTCAGGGGGAAACCGGGGAGCTGTTTTTT. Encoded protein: CASSSPQGETGELFF. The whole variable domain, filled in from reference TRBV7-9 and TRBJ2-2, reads DTGVSQNPRHKITKRGQNVTFRCDPISEHNRLYWYRQTLGQGPEFLTYFQNEAQLEKSRLLSDRFSAERPKGSFSTLEIQRTEQGDSAMYLCASSSPQGETGELFFGEGSRLTVL.